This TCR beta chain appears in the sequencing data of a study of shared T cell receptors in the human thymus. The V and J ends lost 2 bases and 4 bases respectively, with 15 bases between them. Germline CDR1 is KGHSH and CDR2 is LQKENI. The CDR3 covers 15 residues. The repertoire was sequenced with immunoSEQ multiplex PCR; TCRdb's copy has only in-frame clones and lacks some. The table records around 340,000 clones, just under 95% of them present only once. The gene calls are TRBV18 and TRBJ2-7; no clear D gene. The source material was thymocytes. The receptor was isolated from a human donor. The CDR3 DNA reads TGTGCCAGCTCACCAGTCTCGTACTGGGATTACGAGCAGTACTTC. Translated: CASSPVSYWDYEQYF. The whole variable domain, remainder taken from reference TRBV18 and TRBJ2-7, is NAGVMQNPRHLVRRRGQEARLRCSPMKGHSHVYWYRQLPEEGLKFMVYLQKENIIDESGMPKERFSAEFPKEGPSILRIQQVVRGDSAAYFCASSPVSYWDYEQYFGPGTRLTVT.